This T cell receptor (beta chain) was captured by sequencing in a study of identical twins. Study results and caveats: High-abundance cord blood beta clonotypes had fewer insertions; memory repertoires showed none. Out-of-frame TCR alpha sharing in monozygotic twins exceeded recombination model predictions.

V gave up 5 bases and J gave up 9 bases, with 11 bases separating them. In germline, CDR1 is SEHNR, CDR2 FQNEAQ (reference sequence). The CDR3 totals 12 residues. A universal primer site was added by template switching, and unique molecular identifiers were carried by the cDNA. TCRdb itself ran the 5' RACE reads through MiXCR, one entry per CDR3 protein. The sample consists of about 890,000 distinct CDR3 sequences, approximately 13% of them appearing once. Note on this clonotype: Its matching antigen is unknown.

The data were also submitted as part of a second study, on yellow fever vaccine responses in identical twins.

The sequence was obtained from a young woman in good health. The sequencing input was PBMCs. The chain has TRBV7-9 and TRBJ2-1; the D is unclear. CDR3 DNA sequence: TGTGCCAGCAGCGTAACCTGGGGTGAGCAGTTCTTC. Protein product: CASSVTWGEQFF.